This is a list of T cell receptor beta chains from one sample in a study of beta chain features in type 1 diabetes. Using immunoSEQ multiplex PCR, the repertoire was profiled, and TCRdb retains in-frame clones only, with some absent. The data hold about 930,000 clones, with about a sixth observed a single time. The specimen was naive CD4+ T cells from blood. These receptor sequences come from a woman in her late teens or twenties in good health. Each CDR3 is given with its conserved first and last residue. Each record gives: D gene, clone size, V gene, J gene, CDR3 protein, CDR3 DNA. The D gene is left open where the match is weak. Only part of the rows carry a size: once, few, many, or a class if the clone is expanded.

D: .
size: .
V: TRBV28
J: TRBJ2-6
CDR3: CASREGSGANVLTF
DNA: TGTGCCAGCCGTGAAGGCTCTGGGGCCAACGTCCTGACTTTC

D: TRBD1
size: few
V: TRBV15
J: TRBJ1-4
CDR3: CATSSSGTGGLGEKLFF
DNA: TGTGCCACCAGCAGCTCCGGGACAGGGGGCTTAGGTGAAAAACTGTTTTTT

D: TRBD1
size: .
V: TRBV6-5
J: TRBJ1-5
CDR3: CASQTGVNQPQHF
DNA: TGTGCCAGTCAAACAGGGGTCAATCAGCCCCAGCATTTT

D: TRBD2
size: .
V: TRBV11-1
J: TRBJ2-2
CDR3: CASSSSGTTTGELFF
DNA: TGTGCCAGCAGTTCTAGCGGCACGACCACCGGGGAGCTGTTTTTT

D: .
size: few
V: TRBV5-5
J: TRBJ2-5
CDR3: CASSSLGIADGETQYF
DNA: TGTGCCAGCAGCTCGCTGGGTATCGCCGACGGAGAGACCCAGTACTTC

D: TRBD1
size: .
V: TRBV10-3
J: TRBJ2-2
CDR3: CAISGGTGYTGELFF
DNA: TGTGCCATCAGCGGCGGGACAGGGTACACCGGGGAGCTGTTTTTT

D: .
size: few
V: TRBV6-5
J: TRBJ1-4
CDR3: CASIRASNEKLFF
DNA: TGTGCCAGCATCAGGGCAAGTAATGAAAAACTGTTTTTT

D: .
size: few
V: TRBV7-2
J: TRBJ1-2
CDR3: CASSLGSYGYTF
DNA: TGTGCCAGCAGCTTAGGATCATATGGCTACACCTTC

D: TRBD2
size: .
V: TRBV7-9
J: TRBJ2-3
CDR3: CASSSLAGGPGDTQYF
DNA: TGTGCCAGCAGCTCCTTAGCGGGAGGGCCGGGAGATACGCAGTATTTT

D: .
size: few
V: TRBV4-3
J: TRBJ2-1
CDR3: CASSLRDNEQFF
DNA: TGCGCCAGCAGCCTCAGGGACAATGAGCAGTTCTTC

D: .
size: few
V: TRBV2
J: TRBJ2-3
CDR3: CASSEGLGPPDTQYF
DNA: TGTGCCAGCAGTGAAGGTTTGGGCCCCCCAGATACGCAGTATTTT

D: .
size: .
V: TRBV27
J: TRBJ1-5
CDR3: CASSFRAGANQPQHF
DNA: TGTGCCAGCAGTTTTAGGGCAGGGGCTAATCAGCCCCAGCATTTT

D: .
size: few
V: TRBV5-1
J: TRBJ2-2
CDR3: CASRAYSGSNTGELFF
DNA: TGCGCCAGCCGTGCCTATAGCGGATCGAACACCGGGGAGCTGTTTTTT

D: .
size: .
V: TRBV27
J: TRBJ2-2
CDR3: CASSLAYMGTGELFF
DNA: TGTGCCAGCAGTTTGGCCTATATGGGTACCGGGGAGCTGTTTTTT

D: TRBD2
size: few
V: TRBV14
J: TRBJ2-1
CDR3: CASSQPPWEGPVNEQFF
DNA: TGTGCCAGCAGCCAACCCCCTTGGGAGGGCCCGGTCAATGAGCAGTTCTTC

D: .
size: .
V: TRBV6-6
J: TRBJ1-5
CDR3: CASSYVNQPQHF
DNA: TGTGCCAGCAGTTACGTGAATCAGCCCCAGCATTTT

D: TRBD2
size: few
V: TRBV9
J: TRBJ2-5
CDR3: CASSPKTSGRETQYF
DNA: TGTGCCAGCAGCCCAAAGACTAGCGGTAGAGAGACCCAGTACTTC

D: .
size: .
V: TRBV5-4
J: TRBJ2-7
CDR3: CASSIPGPWDEQYF
DNA: TGTGCCAGCAGTATCCCCGGGCCCTGGGACGAGCAGTACTTC

D: .
size: few
V: TRBV7-2
J: TRBJ2-4
CDR3: CASSPKFTQNIQYF
DNA: TGTGCCAGCAGCCCGAAATTTACCCAAAACATTCAGTACTTC

D: TRBD2
size: few
V: TRBV28
J: TRBJ2-7
CDR3: CASRRLAGGPYEQYF
DNA: TGTGCCAGCAGAAGATTAGCGGGAGGGCCCTACGAGCAGTACTTC

D: TRBD1
size: .
V: TRBV27
J: TRBJ1-2
CDR3: CASSAGGANYGYTF
DNA: TGTGCCAGCAGTGCAGGGGGAGCTAACTATGGCTACACCTTC

D: .
size: .
V: TRBV5-4
J: TRBJ2-2
CDR3: CARHRANTGELFF
DNA: TGTGCCCGGCACAGGGCGAACACCGGGGAGCTGTTTTTT

D: .
size: few
V: TRBV4-3
J: TRBJ2-1
CDR3: CASSQVSSSYNEQFF
DNA: TGCGCCAGCAGCCAAGTATCTAGCTCCTACAATGAGCAGTTCTTC

D: .
size: .
V: TRBV18
J: TRBJ1-4
CDR3: CASSPRPAGNEKLFF
DNA: TGTGCCAGCTCACCTCGGCCTGCCGGGAATGAAAAACTGTTTTTT

D: .
size: few
V: TRBV20-1
J: TRBJ1-2
CDR3: CSAKRIYGYTF
DNA: TGCAGTGCTAAGAGGATCTATGGCTACACCTTC

D: TRBD2
size: few
V: TRBV4-1
J: TRBJ2-7
CDR3: CASSQDRIAGAQQQYF
DNA: TGCGCCAGCAGCCAAGATAGAATAGCGGGAGCTCAACAGCAGTACTTC